A single sample is the source of the 6 T cell receptor beta chains below, sequenced in a study of blood T cells in healthy people across ages. Primed by a sample-barcoded 5' primer and a J-beta primer mix, a second PCR proceeded for roughly 7 to 11 cycles. TCRdb independently ran MiXCR on the 5' RACE reads; one entry per CDR3 protein. The sample includes over 750,000 distinct CDR3 sequences, just under 25% of them seen just once. Another study also made use of these data, one on T cells of mothers and their children.

Sequenced: blood. These receptors were collected from a boy aged 10-17 years in good health.

This clonotype occurred a few times. The chain employs TRBV14 and TRBJ2-3; D uncertain. Looked up from germline, CDR1 is SGHDN and CDR2 is FVKESK. Trimming pared 0 bases from V and 0 bases from J, leaving 13 bases between. This CDR3 contains 17 residues. As DNA, the CDR3 is TGTGCCAGCAGCCAAGATTATGGGATACCTAGCACAGATACGCAGTATTTT. This codes for CASSQDYGIPSTDTQYF.

This chain joins TRBV7-8 and TRBJ1-4; D remains unclear. Looked up from germline, CDR1 is SGHVS and CDR2 is FQNEAQ. The CDR3 loop spans 15 amino acids. Trimming pared 1 base from V and 6 bases from J, leaving 12 bases between. The CDR3 nucleotides are TGTGCCAGCAGCTTAGAGGGTACTCCTTATGAAAAACTGTTTTTT. This codes for CASSLEGTPYEKLFF.

The chain couples TRBV11-2 to TRBJ2-3; D tentatively reads TRBD1 or TRBD2 (7 bases each). V lost 5 bases and J lost 5, with 17 bases in between. Germline CDR1 is SGHAT and CDR2 is FQNNGV. CDR3 length: 15 amino acids. Written as DNA, the CDR3 is TGTGCCAGCAGCCCCCCCTCAGGGGGGGGAGATACGCAGTATTTT. Protein product: CASSPPSGGGDTQYF.

A few counts support this clonotype. The chain is built from TRBV18 and TRBJ1-3; D perhaps matches TRBD1 (6 bases). This CDR3 is 17 amino acids long. With 3 bases removed from V and 2 bases from J, the gap between germline ends came to 17 bases. Germline CDR1 and CDR2: KGHSH and LQKENI. The CDR3 DNA reads TGTGCCAGCTCACCGACGGGACACCCGCTCACTGGAAACACCATATATTTT. It is translated as CASSPTGHPLTGNTIYF.

This clonotype showed up just a few times. J is TRBJ2-6 and V is TRBV12-3 or TRBV12-4, with D uncertain. CDR3 length: 15 residues. Trimming left V 5 bases short and J 2 bases short, with 10 bases between. The CDR3 loop is CASSPGPTGANVLTF. For the CDR3, the DNA is TGTGCCAGCAGTCCCGGTCCGACTGGGGCCAACGTCCTGACTTTC.

The CDR3 loop is CASSLNWPPVGDTQYF. The CDR3 coding sequence is TGCGCCAGCAGCTTAAACTGGCCCCCGGTGGGAGATACGCAGTATTTT. The chain links TRBV4-3 to TRBJ2-3; no reliable D call. Germline V gene data show CDR1 as LGHNA and CDR2 as YSLEER. The V end was cut by 5 bases, the J end by 5 bases, with 20 bases between. The CDR3 is 16 amino acids.